Listed below are T cell receptor beta chains from one sample, sequenced in a study of OX40 agonist ivuxolimab in advanced cancers. Profiling relied on immunoSEQ multiplex PCR, and the TCRdb table lists in-frame clones only, not all of them. The sample lists around 68,000 clones, 70% to 90% occurring once. This sample comprised CD4+ or CD8+ T cells sorted from blood, obtained in a trial of the OX40 agonist ivuxolimab. The receptors were gathered from an adult with an advanced solid tumor such as melanoma, head and neck, liver or kidney cancer. Both conserved end residues are part of each CDR3. Fields, in order: clone size, V gene, J gene, D gene, CDR3 DNA, CDR3 protein. A D gene is named only where the DNA matches it firmly. Clone size is shown for a subset of rows, as once, few, many or a class of expanded clone.

>-|TRBV2|TRBJ2-7|-
TGTGCCAGCAGTGAAGCACTCAGTACGGGCGAGCAGTACTTC
CASSEALSTGEQYF
>few|TRBV9|TRBJ2-2|-
TGTGCCAGCACCCTGAACGGGGAGCTGTTTTTT
CASTLNGELFF
>-|TRBV15|TRBJ2-5|-
TGTGCCACCAGCCGTTCTACCGCAGAGACCCAGTACTTC
CATSRSTAETQYF
>-|TRBV18|TRBJ2-2|-
TGTGCCAGCTCCCCCAAAACCGGGATGAGCGGGGAGCTGTTTTTT
CASSPKTGMSGELFF
>-|TRBV6-5|TRBJ1-5|TRBD1
TGTGCCACCGCGGGACAGCCTGATCAGCCCCAGCATTTT
CATAGQPDQPQHF
>once|TRBV7-6|TRBJ2-1|-
TGTGCCAGCAGCTTAGCGGGCGCGAGCTCCTACAATGAGCAGTTCTTC
CASSLAGASSYNEQFF
>-|TRBV6-5|TRBJ1-1|-
TGTGCCAGCACTCCCCCGGGGGGATGGGCTGAAGCTTTCTTT
CASTPPGGWAEAFF
>-|TRBV11-2|TRBJ1-1|-
TGTGCCAGCAGCTCAAGGCCTGCGGGTATCTTCACTGAAGCTTTCTTT
CASSSRPAGIFTEAFF
>-|TRBV18|TRBJ1-5|TRBD1
TGTGCCAGCTCCAGGGGGGACAATCAGCCCCAGCATTTT
CASSRGDNQPQHF
>-|TRBV15|TRBJ2-4|-
TGTGCCACCCCCCCGATAGCCAAAAACATTCAGTACTTC
CATPPIAKNIQYF
>-|TRBV5-1|TRBJ2-3|-
TGCGCCAGCAGCTTAAACAGGGAAACAGATACGCAGTATTTT
CASSLNRETDTQYF
>once|TRBV5-4|TRBJ2-3|-
TGTGCCAGCAGCTTATCCACAGATACGCAGTATTTT
CASSLSTDTQYF
>-|TRBV7-9|TRBJ2-3|-
TGTGCCAGCAGCTTAACAATGGGAAATACGCAGTATTTT
CASSLTMGNTQYF
>-|TRBV28|TRBJ2-2|-
TGTGCCAGCAGTCCCGGGACTCATTACACCGGGGAGCTGTTTTTT
CASSPGTHYTGELFF
>-|TRBV19|TRBJ2-7|TRBD1
TGTGCCAGTAGTGGAACAGGGGGCGCATCTGGCGAGCAGTACTTC
CASSGTGGASGEQYF
>-|TRBV19|TRBJ2-1|-
TGTGCCAGTAGTCCCGCGACAGACAATGAGCAGTTCTTC
CASSPATDNEQFF
>-|TRBV7-3|TRBJ2-2|-
TGTGCCAGCAGCTTAAGTAGTGTCAGGAACACCGGGGAGCTGTTTTTT
CASSLSSVRNTGELFF
>-|TRBV11-2|TRBJ2-1|TRBD2
TGTGCCAGCAGCCCCAGGACTAGCGCGAGTGAGCAGTTCTTC
CASSPRTSASEQFF
>-|TRBV4-1|TRBJ1-2|-
TGCGCCAGCAGCCAAGTGTTAGGGGACTATGGCTACACCTTC
CASSQVLGDYGYTF
>-|TRBV7-9|TRBJ2-2|TRBD2
TGTGCCAGCAGCTTACGAGGAACTAGCGGGAGAAGCACCGGGGAGCTGTTTTTT
CASSLRGTSGRSTGELFF
>-|TRBV5-8|TRBJ1-5|-
TGTGCCAGCAGCTTAACCAGTACAGGAGCGGGTCAGCCCCAGCATTTT
CASSLTSTGAGQPQHF
>-|TRBV2|TRBJ1-5|TRBD1
TGTGCCAGCAGGGGGACAGCGGGAGGTCAGCCCCAGCATTTT
CASRGTAGGQPQHF
>-|TRBV5-1|TRBJ1-5|-
TGCGCCAGCAGCTTGGATAGCAATCAGCCCCAGCATTTT
CASSLDSNQPQHF
>-|TRBV30|TRBJ2-5|-
TGTGCCTGGAGTGGAGGGACGGAGACCCAGTACTTC
CAWSGGTETQYF
>few|TRBV18|TRBJ1-1|-
TGTGCCAGCTCACCAGAAGACTTGAACACTGAAGCTTTCTTT
CASSPEDLNTEAFF
>-|TRBV6-1|TRBJ2-7|-
TGTGCCAGCAGTGTACCGAGAATCGCCTACGAGCAGTACTTC
CASSVPRIAYEQYF
>-|TRBV6-1|TRBJ1-3|-
TGTGCCAGCTTTGGTTCCTCTGGAAACACCATATATTTT
CASFGSSGNTIYF
>-|TRBV5-6|TRBJ1-2|-
TGTGCCAGCGGACCTTCGGGGGGTGGCGGCTACACCTTC
CASGPSGGGGYTF